These 8 T cell receptor beta chains were sequenced from one sample in a study of cytomegalovirus exposure and HLA in healthy donors. PCR amplification relied on 60 Vbeta primers (plus 13 Jbeta primers). Repertoires were generated with immunoSEQ multiplex PCR, while TCRdb's copy carries only in-frame clones and drops some. This sample has under 300,000 clones, with about 93% found just once. Sequenced: PBMCs. Receptors originate from a girl aged 2 to 9 in good health and CMV-seronegative.

In its sample, this clone was seen once. The gene calls are TRBV27 and TRBJ2-5, with 7 bases identical to TRBD2. The CDR3 spans 14 residues. The V gene's germline CDR1 is MNHEY and CDR2 SMNVEV (reference sequence). V shed 8 bases, J shed 5 bases, and the junction held 11 bases outside the gene matches. CDR3 protein: CASCRGRAGETQYF. In nucleotides, the CDR3 is TGTGCCAGCTGTAGAGGGAGGGCAGGGGAGACCCAGTACTTC.

Comment on this clone: This CDR3 is also generated by other DNA sequences in the sample. The chain couples TRBV6-1 to TRBJ2-5; 12 nucleotides align to TRBD2. From germline, CDR1 is MNHNS and CDR2 SASEGT. The CDR3 extends over 15 amino acids. The V and J ends lost 2 bases and 2 bases, in that order; junction bases with no gene match: 0. CDR3 sequence reads: CASSELAGGQETQYF. The CDR3 DNA reads TGTGCCAGCAGTGAACTAGCGGGAGGGCAAGAGACCCAGTACTTC.

J is TRBJ1-6 and V is TRBV28; TRBD1 aligns across 10 bases. CDR1 is MDHEN and CDR2 is SYDVKM in the germline V gene. Unmatched junction bases numbered 9, after V lost 6 bases and J lost 7 bases. The CDR3 is 16 residues long. This CDR3 is CASRRSGGQGNSPLHF. The CDR3 DNA reads TGTGCCAGCAGACGCTCGGGGGGACAGGGGAATTCACCCCTCCACTTT.

The J gene is TRBJ2-5, the V gene TRBV18, with 7 bases matching TRBD1. The J call may be wrong; the DNA end is better matched by TRBJ2-7. Per the germline V gene, CDR1 is KGHSH and CDR2 is LQKENI. The CDR3 has 13 residues. For the CDR3, the DNA is TGTGCCAGCTCACCGGGACAGACCTACGAGCAGTACTTC. Translation gives CASSPGQTYEQYF.

V and J are TRBV7-8 and TRBJ2-7; 9 bases match TRBD2. The CDR3 contains 20 residues. V dropped 2 bases and J dropped 6; count of bases not matched to a gene: 23. Germline assignment: CDR1 SGHVS and CDR2 FQNEAQ. For the CDR3, the DNA is TGTGCCAGCAGCTTATGGGTCGTTGCTAGCGGGGCCCCCTTTGTTGTCGAGCAGTACTTC. Its protein is CASSLWVVASGAPFVVEQYF.

The chain combines TRBV27 with TRBJ1-1; 7 bases match TRBD1. This CDR3 has 14 amino acids. Per the germline V gene, CDR1 is MNHEY and CDR2 is SMNVEV (reference sequence). V gave up 6 bases and J gave up 0 bases; unmatched junction bases: 4. CDR3 region: CASRPDRVNTEAFF. CDR3 bases: TGTGCCAGCAGACCCGACAGGGTGAACACTGAAGCTTTCTTT.

This chain uses TRBV11-3 with TRBJ2-5; TRBD2 matches 10 bases. Germline loops: CDR1 SGHNT, CDR2 YENEEA. Unmatched junction bases numbered 9, after V lost 3 bases and J lost 5 bases. The CDR3 contains 16 residues. The CDR3 reads CASSFEAGGQKETQYF. The DNA for the CDR3 is TGTGCCAGCAGCTTCGAAGCGGGAGGGCAAAAGGAGACCCAGTACTTC.

The chain joins TRBV5-1 to TRBJ2-2; tentatively, D is TRBD1 (6 bases). V lost 6 bases and J lost 4, with 13 bases in between. The CDR3 consists of 14 residues. In germline, CDR1 is SGHRS, CDR2 YFSETQ. CDR3 residues: CASNLDRSTGELFF. CDR3 DNA: TGCGCCAGCAATCTGGACAGAAGCACCGGGGAGCTGTTTTTT.